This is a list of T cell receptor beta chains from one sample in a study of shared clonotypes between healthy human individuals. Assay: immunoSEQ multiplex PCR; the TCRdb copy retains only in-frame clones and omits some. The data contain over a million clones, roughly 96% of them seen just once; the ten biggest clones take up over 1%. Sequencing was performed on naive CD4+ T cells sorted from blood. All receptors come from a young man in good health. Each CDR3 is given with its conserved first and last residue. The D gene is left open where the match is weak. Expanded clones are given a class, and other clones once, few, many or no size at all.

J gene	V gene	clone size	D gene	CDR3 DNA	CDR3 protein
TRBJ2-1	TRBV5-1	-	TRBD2	TGCGCCAGCAGGCCTAACCCAGGACTAGCGGGGAGAGGGAATGAGCAGTTCTTC	CASRPNPGLAGRGNEQFF
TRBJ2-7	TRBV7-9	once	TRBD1	TGTGCCAGCAGCTTGGGACAGGATACCTACGAGCAGTACTTC	CASSLGQDTYEQYF
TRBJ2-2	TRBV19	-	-	TGTGCCAGTGGGGGAGGACTGGTTTTCATAACGAACACCGGGGAGCTGTTTTTT	CASGGGLVFITNTGELFF
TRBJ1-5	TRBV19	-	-	TGTGCCAGTAGTACACGCGGTCAGCCCCAGCATTTT	CASSTRGQPQHF
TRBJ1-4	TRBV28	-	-	TGTGCCAGCAGTTTAAAAGGGTCCAGGGGAGGCGAAAAACTGTTTTTT	CASSLKGSRGGEKLFF
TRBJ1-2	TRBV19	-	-	TGTGCCAGTAGTATAGCGCCAGGGCGAAGAATAGGTAACTATGGCTACACCTTC	CASSIAPGRRIGNYGYTF
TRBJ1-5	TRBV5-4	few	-	TGTGCCAGCAGCTTGGCTGGGAGCAATCAGCCCCAGCATTTT	CASSLAGSNQPQHF
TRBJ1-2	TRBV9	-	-	TGTGCCAGCAGCGTGAGATCAGGGACGAGCTATGGCTACACCTTC	CASSVRSGTSYGYTF
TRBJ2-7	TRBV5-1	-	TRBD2	TGCGCCAGCAGCTTGGCACCAGCGGGGGACGACGAGCAGTACTTC	CASSLAPAGDDEQYF
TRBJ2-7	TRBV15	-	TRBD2	TGTGCCACCAGCAGAGGCACTAGCGGGAGAGGGTACGAGCAGTACTTC	CATSRGTSGRGYEQYF
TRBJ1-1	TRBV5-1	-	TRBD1	TGCGCCAGCAGCTTGGACGGACAGGGATACACTGAAGCTTTCTTT	CASSLDGQGYTEAFF
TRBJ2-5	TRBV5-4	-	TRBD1	TGTGCCAGCAGCCGTAAGACAGGGTCCCAAGAGACCCAGTACTTC	CASSRKTGSQETQYF
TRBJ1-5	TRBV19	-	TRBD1	TGTGCCAGTAGCCAGACAGGGAATAGCAATCAGCCCCAGCATTTT	CASSQTGNSNQPQHF
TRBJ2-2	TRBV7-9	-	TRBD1	TGTGCCAGCCCTGGGACAGGGGGCACCGGGGAGCTGTTTTTT	CASPGTGGTGELFF
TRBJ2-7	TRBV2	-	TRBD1	TGTGCCAGCAGGGACGACAGGGACGAGCAGTACTTC	CASRDDRDEQYF
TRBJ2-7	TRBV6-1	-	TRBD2	TGTGCCAGCAGGGAGCTCAGCGGGAGCCCGTACGAGCAGTACTTC	CASRELSGSPYEQYF
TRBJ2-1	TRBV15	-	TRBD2	TGTGCCACCAGCAAGCCTAGCGGGAACTCCTACAATGAGCAGTTCTTC	CATSKPSGNSYNEQFF
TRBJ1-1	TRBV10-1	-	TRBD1	TGCGCCAGCAGTGAGGGACAGGTCACTGAAGCTTTCTTT	CASSEGQVTEAFF
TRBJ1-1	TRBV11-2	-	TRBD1	TGTGCCAGCAGCTTGGAACTGCCCGGGACAGGCCTGGCACAAGCTTTCTTT	CASSLELPGTGLAQAFF
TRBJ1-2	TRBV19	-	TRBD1	TGTGCCAGTACCAGGACAGGCTATGGCTACACCTTC	CASTRTGYGYTF
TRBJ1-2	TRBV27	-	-	TGTGCCAGCAGTAATAGAAACTATGGCTACACCTTC	CASSNRNYGYTF
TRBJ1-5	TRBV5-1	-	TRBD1	TGCGCCAGCAGCATCGGGACAGGGCACTCCAATCAGCCCCAGCATTTT	CASSIGTGHSNQPQHF
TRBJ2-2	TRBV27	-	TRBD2	TGTGCCAGCAGTTTATCAGGACTAGCGGGAGTTCTTCGGACCGGGGAGCTGTTTTTT	CASSLSGLAGVLRTGELFF
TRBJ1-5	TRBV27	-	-	TGTGCCAGCAGTTTGTATAATCAGCCCCAGCATTTT	CASSLYNQPQHF
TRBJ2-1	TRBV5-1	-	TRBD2	TGCGCCAGCAGCCATAGCGGGAAACGGTCCTACAATGAGCAGTTCTTC	CASSHSGKRSYNEQFF
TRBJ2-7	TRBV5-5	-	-	TGTGCCAGCAGCCTTTTGGGGGCTTACTACGAGCAGTACTTC	CASSLLGAYYEQYF
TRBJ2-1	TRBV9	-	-	TGTGCCAGCAGCGTAGACGGACCGTCCTACAATGAGCAGTTCTTC	CASSVDGPSYNEQFF
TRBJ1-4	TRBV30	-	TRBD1	TGTGCCTGGAGTGTAAGGAGGCAGGGGGGGGAAAAACTGTTTTTT	CAWSVRRQGGEKLFF
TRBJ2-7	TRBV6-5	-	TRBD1	TGTGCCAGCAGTTCACCCCGGACAGGGGGCGGATACGAGCAGTACTTC	CASSSPRTGGGYEQYF
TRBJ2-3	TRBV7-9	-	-	TGTGCCAGCAGCGAGGGGTCGCTCACCACAGATACGCAGTATTTT	CASSEGSLTTDTQYF
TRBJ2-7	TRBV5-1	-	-	TGCGCCAGCAGCTTGTTGCGGGACTCCTACGAGCAGTACTTC	CASSLLRDSYEQYF
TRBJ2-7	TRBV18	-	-	TGTGCCAGCTCGCCGGACCAGAGCTCCTACGAGCAGTACTTC	CASSPDQSSYEQYF
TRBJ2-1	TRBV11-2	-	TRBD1	TGTGCCAGCAGCTCCGGGACAGTTTACAATGAGCAGTTCTTC	CASSSGTVYNEQFF
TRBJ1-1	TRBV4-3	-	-	TGCGCCAGCAGCCAAGATAGGGACACTGAAGCTTTCTTT	CASSQDRDTEAFF
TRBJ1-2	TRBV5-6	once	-	TGTGCCAGCAGCTTGGCCGGATATGGCTACACCTTC	CASSLAGYGYTF
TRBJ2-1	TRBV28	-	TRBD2	TGTGCCAGCAGTGGGACTAGCGGTCCTTACAGCTCCTACAATGAGCAGTTCTTC	CASSGTSGPYSSYNEQFF
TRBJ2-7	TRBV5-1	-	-	TGCGCCAGCAAAGGGACCGCCGACGAGCAGTACTTC	CASKGTADEQYF
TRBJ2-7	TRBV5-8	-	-	TGTGCCAGCAGCTTGGTGCGGGGCAGGGGAGGCTCCTACGAGCAGTACTTC	CASSLVRGRGGSYEQYF
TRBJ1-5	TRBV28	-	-	TGTGCCAGCAGTTTCGATCAGCCCCAGCATTTT	CASSFDQPQHF
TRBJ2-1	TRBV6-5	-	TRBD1	TGTGCCAGCAGACAGGGGATCTACAATGAGCAGTTCTTC	CASRQGIYNEQFF
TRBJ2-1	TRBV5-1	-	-	TGCGCCAGCAGCTTGGCGCCAACCTGGGCAGATGAGCAGTTCTTC	CASSLAPTWADEQFF
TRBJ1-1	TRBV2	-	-	TGTGCCAGCCGCCCGGGGGGAGAAGCTTTCTTT	CASRPGGEAFF
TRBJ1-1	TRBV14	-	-	TGTGCCAGCAGCCAAGATTCCCCCACTGAAGCTTTCTTT	CASSQDSPTEAFF
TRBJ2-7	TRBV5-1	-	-	TGCGCCAGCAGCCAAGACTTCGAGCAGTACTTC	CASSQDFEQYF